This T cell receptor beta chain was documented in a study of blood T cell dynamics during melanoma immunotherapy. This clone was counted a single time. The CDR3 spans 11 residues. Germline CDR1 and CDR2: SQVTM and ANQGSEA. V was shortened by 6 bases and J by 7 bases, with 13 bases between the two germline ends. As for time point: week 3, after first cycle of checkpoint inhibitor. A fixed DNA input of approximately 400 ng was used per bulk PBMC sample. Here immunoSEQ multiplex PCR was the method, and the copy in TCRdb shows in-frame clones only, minus some. Found here are about 7,300 clones, over 65% of them singletons; the top ten hold roughly 15%.

The sequence was collected from a human donor with melanoma. The chain has TRBV29-1 and TRBJ2-7; TRBD1 or TRBD2 may be the D gene (5 bases each). Sample: blood, taken from a patient treated with checkpoint blockade. CDR3 sequence (DNA): TGCAGCGTCGGGGACCCAGGAGAGCAGTACTTC. It translates to CSVGDPGEQYF.